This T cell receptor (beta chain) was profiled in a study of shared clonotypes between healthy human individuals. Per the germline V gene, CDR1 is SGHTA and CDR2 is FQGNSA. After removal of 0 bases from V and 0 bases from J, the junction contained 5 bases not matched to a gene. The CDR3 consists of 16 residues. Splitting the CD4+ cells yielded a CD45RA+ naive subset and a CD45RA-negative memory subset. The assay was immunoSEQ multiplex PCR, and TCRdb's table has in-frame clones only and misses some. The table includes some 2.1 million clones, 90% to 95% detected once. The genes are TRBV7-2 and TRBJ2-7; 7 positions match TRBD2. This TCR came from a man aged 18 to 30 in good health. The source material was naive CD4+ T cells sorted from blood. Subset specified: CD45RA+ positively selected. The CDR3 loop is CASSLALGGSSYEQYF. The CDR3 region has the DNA TGTGCCAGCAGCTTAGCCCTGGGAGGGAGCTCCTACGAGCAGTACTTC.